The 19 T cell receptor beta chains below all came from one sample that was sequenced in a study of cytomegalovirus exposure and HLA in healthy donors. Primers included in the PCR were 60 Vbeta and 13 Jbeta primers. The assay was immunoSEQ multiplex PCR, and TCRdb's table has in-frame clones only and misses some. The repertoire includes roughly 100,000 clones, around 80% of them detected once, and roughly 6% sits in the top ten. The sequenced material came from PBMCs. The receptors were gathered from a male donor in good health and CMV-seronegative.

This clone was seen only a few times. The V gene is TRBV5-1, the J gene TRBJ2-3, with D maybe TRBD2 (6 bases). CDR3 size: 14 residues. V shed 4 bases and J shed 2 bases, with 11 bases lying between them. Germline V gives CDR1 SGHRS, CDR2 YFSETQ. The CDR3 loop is CASSPGVLTDTQYF. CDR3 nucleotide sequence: TGCGCCAGCAGCCCGGGGGTACTCACAGATACGCAGTATTTT.

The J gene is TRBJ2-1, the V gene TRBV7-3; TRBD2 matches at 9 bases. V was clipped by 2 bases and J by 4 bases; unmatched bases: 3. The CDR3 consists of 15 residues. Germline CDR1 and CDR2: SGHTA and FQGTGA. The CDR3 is CASSLRLAGYNEQFF. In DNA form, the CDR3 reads TGTGCCAGCAGCTTACGTCTAGCGGGGTACAATGAGCAGTTCTTC.

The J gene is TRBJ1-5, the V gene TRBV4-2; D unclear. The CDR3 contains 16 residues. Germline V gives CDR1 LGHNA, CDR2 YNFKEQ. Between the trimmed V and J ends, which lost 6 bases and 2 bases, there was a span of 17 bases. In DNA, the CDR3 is TGTGCCAGCAGTCCCCGAACCGCGGCGGGCAATCAGCCCCAGCATTTT. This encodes CASSPRTAAGNQPQHF.

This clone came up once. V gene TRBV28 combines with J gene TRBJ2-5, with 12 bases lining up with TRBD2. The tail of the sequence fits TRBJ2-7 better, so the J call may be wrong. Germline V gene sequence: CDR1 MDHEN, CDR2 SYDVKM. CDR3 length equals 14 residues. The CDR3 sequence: CASVGLAGWYEQYF. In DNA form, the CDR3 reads TGTGCCAGCGTTGGACTAGCGGGATGGTACGAGCAGTACTTC.

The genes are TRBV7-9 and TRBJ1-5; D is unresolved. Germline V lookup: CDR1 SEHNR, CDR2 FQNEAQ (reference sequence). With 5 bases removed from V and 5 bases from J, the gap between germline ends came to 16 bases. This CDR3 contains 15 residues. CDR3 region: CASSPSTTGYQPQHF. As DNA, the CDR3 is TGTGCCAGCAGCCCGAGCACCACGGGGTATCAGCCCCAGCATTTT.

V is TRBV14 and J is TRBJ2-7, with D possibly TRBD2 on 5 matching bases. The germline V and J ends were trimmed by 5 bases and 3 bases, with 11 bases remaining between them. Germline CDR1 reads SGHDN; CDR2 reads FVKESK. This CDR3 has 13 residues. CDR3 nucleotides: TGTGCCAGCAGCGGGGTCGGGGTCTACGAGCAGTACTTC. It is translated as CASSGVGVYEQYF.

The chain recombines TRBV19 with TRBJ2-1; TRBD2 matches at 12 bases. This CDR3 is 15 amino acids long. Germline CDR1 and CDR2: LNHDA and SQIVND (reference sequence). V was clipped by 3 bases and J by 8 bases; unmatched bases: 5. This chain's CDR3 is CASSMLAGGPHEQFF. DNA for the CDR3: TGTGCCAGTAGTATGCTAGCGGGAGGGCCACATGAGCAGTTCTTC.

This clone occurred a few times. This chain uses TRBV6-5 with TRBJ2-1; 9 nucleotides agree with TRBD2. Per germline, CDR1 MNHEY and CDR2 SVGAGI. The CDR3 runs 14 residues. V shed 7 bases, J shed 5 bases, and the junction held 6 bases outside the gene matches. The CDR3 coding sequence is TGTGCCAGCACCCGGACTAGCGACGACAATGAGCAGTTCTTC. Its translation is CASTRTSDDNEQFF.

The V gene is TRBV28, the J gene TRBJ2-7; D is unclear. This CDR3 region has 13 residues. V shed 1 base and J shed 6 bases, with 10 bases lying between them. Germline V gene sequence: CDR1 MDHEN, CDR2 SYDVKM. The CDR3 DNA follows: TGTGCCAGCAGTTTATCGGTAGTCCGCGAGCAGTACTTC. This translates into CASSLSVVREQYF.

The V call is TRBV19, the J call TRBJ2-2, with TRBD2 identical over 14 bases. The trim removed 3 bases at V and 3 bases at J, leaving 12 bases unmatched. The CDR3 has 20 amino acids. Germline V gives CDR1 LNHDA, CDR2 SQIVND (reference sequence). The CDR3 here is CASSIPRLAGGPPDTGELFF. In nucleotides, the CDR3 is TGTGCCAGTAGTATCCCCCGACTAGCGGGAGGGCCCCCGGACACCGGGGAGCTGTTTTTT.

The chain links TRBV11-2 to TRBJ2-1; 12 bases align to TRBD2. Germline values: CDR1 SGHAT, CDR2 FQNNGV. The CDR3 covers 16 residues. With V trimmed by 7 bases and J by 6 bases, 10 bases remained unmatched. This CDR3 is CASKTSGSSLANEQFF. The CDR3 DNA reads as TGTGCCAGCAAGACTAGCGGGAGTAGCCTGGCCAATGAGCAGTTCTTC.

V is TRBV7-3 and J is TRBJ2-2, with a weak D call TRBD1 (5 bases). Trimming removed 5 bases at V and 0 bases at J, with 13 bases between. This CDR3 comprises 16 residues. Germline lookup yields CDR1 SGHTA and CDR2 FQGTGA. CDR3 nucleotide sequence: TGTGCCAGCAGCCAGAGACAGATCGCGAACACCGGGGAGCTGTTTTTT. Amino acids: CASSQRQIANTGELFF. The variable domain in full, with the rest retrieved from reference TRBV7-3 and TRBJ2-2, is GAGVSQTPSNKVTEKGKYVELRCDPISGHTALYWYRQSLGQGPEFLIYFQGTGAADDSGLPNDRFFAVRPEGSVSTLKIQRTERGDSAVYLCASSQRQIANTGELFFGEGSRLTVL.

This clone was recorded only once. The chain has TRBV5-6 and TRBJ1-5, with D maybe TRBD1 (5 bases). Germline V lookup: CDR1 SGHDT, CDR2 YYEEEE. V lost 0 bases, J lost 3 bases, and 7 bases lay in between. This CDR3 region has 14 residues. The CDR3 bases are TGTGCCAGCAGCTTGGGACAGATCAATCAGCCCCAGCATTTT. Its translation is CASSLGQINQPQHF.

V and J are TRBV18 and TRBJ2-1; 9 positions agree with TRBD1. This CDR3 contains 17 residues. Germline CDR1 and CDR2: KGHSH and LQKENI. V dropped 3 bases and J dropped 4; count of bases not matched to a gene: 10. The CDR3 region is CASSPPQGTGKYNEQFF. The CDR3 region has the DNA TGTGCCAGCTCACCGCCGCAGGGGACAGGGAAATACAATGAGCAGTTCTTC.

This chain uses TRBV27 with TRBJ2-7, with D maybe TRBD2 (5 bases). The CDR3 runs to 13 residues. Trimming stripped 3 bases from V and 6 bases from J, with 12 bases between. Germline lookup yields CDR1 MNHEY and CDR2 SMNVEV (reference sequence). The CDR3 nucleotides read TGTGCCAGCAGTTTTGCCAGCGGCAGCGAGCAGTACTTC. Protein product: CASSFASGSEQYF.

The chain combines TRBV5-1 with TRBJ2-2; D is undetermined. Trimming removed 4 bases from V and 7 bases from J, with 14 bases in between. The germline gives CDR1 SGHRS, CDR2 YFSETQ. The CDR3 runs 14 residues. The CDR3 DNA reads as TGCGCCAGCAGCCTGGCGAGCGCGGACGGGGAGCTGTTTTTT. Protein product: CASSLASADGELFF.

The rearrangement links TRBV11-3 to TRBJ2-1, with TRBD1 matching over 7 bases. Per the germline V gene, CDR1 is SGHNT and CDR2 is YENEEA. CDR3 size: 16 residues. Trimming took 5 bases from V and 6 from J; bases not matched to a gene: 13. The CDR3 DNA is TGTGCCAGCAGCCGGATGACAGGGTTGATAGGCAATGAGCAGTTCTTC. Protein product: CASSRMTGLIGNEQFF.

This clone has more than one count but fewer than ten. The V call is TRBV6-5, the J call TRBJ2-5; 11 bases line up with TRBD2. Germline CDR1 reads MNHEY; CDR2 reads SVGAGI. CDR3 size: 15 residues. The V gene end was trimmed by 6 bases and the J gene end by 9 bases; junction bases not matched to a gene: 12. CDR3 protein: CASRSRTSGRAAQYF. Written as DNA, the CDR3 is TGTGCCAGCAGGAGCCGGACTAGCGGGCGGGCCGCCCAGTACTTC.

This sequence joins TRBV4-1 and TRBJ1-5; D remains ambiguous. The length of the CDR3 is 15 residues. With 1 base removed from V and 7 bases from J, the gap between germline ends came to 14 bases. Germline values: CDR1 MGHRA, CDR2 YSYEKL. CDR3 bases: TGCGCCAGCAGCCAAGTCCCTCGACTACAGCAGCCCCAGCATTTT. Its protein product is CASSQVPRLQQPQHF.